The sequence of this T cell receptor beta chain was determined in a study of regulatory T cells in long-lasting Graves disease. Overall study results and limits: TRBV28, TRBJ1-2 and TRBJ2-5 were favored in persistent disease.

Library construction for TCR beta used iRepertoire HTBI primers and Arm-PCR of CDR3 regions. From the multiplex PCR reads, TCRdb called clonotypes with MiXCR, one entry per CDR3 protein. The data contain about 450,000 distinct CDR3 sequences, less than 20% of them singletons. This clonotype was detected many times. The antigen remains undetermined. The time point here: newly diagnosed GD, antithyroid drugs for less than 3 months. The authors made the TCR library using RNA they extracted from PBMCs. In germline, CDR1 is MDHEN, CDR2 SYDVKM. Trimming removed 3 bases from V and 3 bases from J, with 6 bases in between. This CDR3 has 12 amino acids. The data also belong to a second study, concerning T cells in Graves' hyperthyroidism and ophthalmopathy. That source notes: Most thyroid clonotypes expanded above 0.001 were also detected in blood.

This clonotype was sampled from a woman under 40 with Graves disease. The chain uses TRBV28 and TRBJ2-7, with a tentative D call TRBD1 (5 bases). This specimen was peripheral blood mononuclear cells (PBMCs), taken at new diagnosis, from a patient treated with antithyroid drugs. As DNA, the CDR3 is TGTGCCAGCAGTTTCAGGGTCTACGAGCAGTACTTC. Protein sequence: CASSFRVYEQYF.